This passage covers 8 T cell receptor beta chains from one sample sequenced in a study of beta chain features in type 1 diabetes. As every portion of the isolated RNA was reverse transcribed, the sequencing read expressed TCRB transcripts. Sequenced by immunoSEQ multiplex PCR; TCRdb stores in-frame clones only, minus some. The repertoire holds 860,000 or so clones, with roughly a sixth as singletons. Sequencing was done on a sample of naive CD4+ T cells from blood. These receptor sequences come from a woman aged 18-29 years in good health.

In its sample, this clone was seen many times. J is TRBJ1-4 and V is TRBV23-1; TRBD1 is a possible D gene (5 bases). TRBV23-1 is recorded as an ORF, its role being uncertain. Trimming removed 4 bases from V and 7 bases from J, with 10 bases in between. This CDR3 has 13 residues. The CDR3 nucleotides are TGCGCCAGCAGTCGTTTCGGGGGTGAAAAACTGTTTTTT. Translation: CASSRFGGEKLFF.

The V and J genes are TRBV7-9 and TRBJ1-3, with D unresolved. Germline-derived CDR1 and CDR2 are SEHNR and FQNEAQ (reference sequence). With 5 bases removed from V and 0 bases from J, the gap between germline ends came to 14 bases. The CDR3 extends over 16 amino acids. CDR3 in DNA: TGTGCCAGCAGCCCCCCCGGCCAAACCTCTGGAAACACCATATATTTT. It is translated as CASSPPGQTSGNTIYF.

As for this clone: Other DNA variants within this sample encode the same CDR3. The J gene is TRBJ1-4, the V gene TRBV20-1; no clear D. Germline V gene lookup returns CDR1 DFQATT and CDR2 SNEGSKA (reference sequence). With 3 bases removed from V and 5 bases from J, the gap between germline ends came to 4 bases. The CDR3 is made up of 11 amino acids. The CDR3 protein is CSASVNEKLFF. The CDR3 nucleotides read TGCAGTGCTAGCGTGAATGAAAAACTGTTTTTT.

The chain joins TRBV27 to TRBJ2-5, with D perhaps TRBD1 or TRBD2 (6 bases each). The CDR3 is 14 residues long. V was pared by 2 bases and J by 10 bases, with 17 bases between. Germline V CDR1 and CDR2: MNHEY, SMNVEV (reference sequence). The CDR3 spells CASSLGRDTTIQYF. CDR3 sequence (DNA): TGTGCCAGCAGTTTAGGGCGGGACACCACGATCCAGTACTTC.

V and J are TRBV5-1 and TRBJ2-2; D is undetermined. The germline V gene encodes CDR1 SGHRS and CDR2 YFSETQ. Trimming stripped 2 bases from V and 1 base from J, with 6 bases between. This CDR3 has 14 amino acids. DNA for the CDR3: TGCGCCAGCAGCTTTGCCCGGAACACCGGGGAGCTGTTTTTT. Translation: CASSFARNTGELFF.

The chain uses TRBV7-2 and TRBJ1-1, with D possibly matching TRBD1 (5 bases). From germline, CDR1 is SGHTA and CDR2 FQGNSA. Trimming took 1 base from V and 11 from J, leaving 17 bases between them. This CDR3 region has 14 residues. The DNA for the CDR3 is TGTGCCAGCAGCTTAGATGGGGCAGGGTACAGGGCTTTCTTT. Protein product: CASSLDGAGYRAFF.

V gene TRBV2 combines with J gene TRBJ2-1; D is tentatively TRBD1 or TRBD2 (5 bases each). V was shortened by 5 bases and J by 0 bases, with 14 bases between the two germline ends. CDR3 length: 16 amino acids. Germline assignment: CDR1 SNHLY and CDR2 FYNNEI. The CDR3 sequence is CASSLLGTSSYNEQFF. The DNA of the CDR3 is TGTGCCAGCAGTCTCCTCGGGACGAGCTCCTACAATGAGCAGTTCTTC.

V gene TRBV7-2 combines with J gene TRBJ2-2, with 9 bases identical to TRBD1. The CDR3 is 14 residues long. CDR1 is SGHTA, CDR2 FQGNSA, per germline. Trimming at V came to 5 bases and at J to 6 bases, leaving 4 bases not matched to a gene. The CDR3 spells CASSKGTGPGELFF. CDR3 nucleotides: TGTGCCAGCAGCAAAGGGACAGGGCCCGGGGAGCTGTTTTTT.